The clone carrying this T cell receptor beta chain occurred many times. Its cognate antigen is unknown. Exclusion of patients followed from uncontrolled infection, other autoimmune disease, pregnancy or lactation. This sample stems from a study of T cells in Graves' hyperthyroidism and ophthalmopathy. Study background: The authors collected peripheral blood at initial diagnosis, before any treatment. Study-wide results and caveats: Ophthalmopathy was identified by the model a median about 6.4 months ahead of onset.

RNA transcripts gave rise to amplified TCR beta CDR3 regions. A first-round RT-PCR of the TCR CDR3 used the HTBI primer set. TCRdb ran MiXCR on the multiplex PCR reads and lists one entry per CDR3 protein. Here the sample spans approximately 560,000 distinct CDR3 sequences, approximately 15% being singletons. This CDR3 has 11 amino acids. Germline loops: CDR1 SNHLY, CDR2 FYNNEI. V dropped 8 bases and J dropped 7; count of bases not matched to a gene: 5. The sequenced sample consisted of blood. This rearrangement joins TRBV2 to TRBJ2-7; TRBD2 aligns across 7 bases. The source is a woman aged 25 to 45 with Graves' hyperthyroidism. CDR3 coding DNA: TGTGCCAGCTGGGGGGGTTATGAGCAGTACTTC. It is translated as CASWGGYEQYF.